This is a list of T cell receptor beta chains from one sample in a study of cytomegalovirus exposure and HLA in healthy donors. Profiling relied on immunoSEQ multiplex PCR, and the TCRdb table lists in-frame clones only, not all of them. The data contain about 160,000 clones, under 90% of them singletons. Sequenced material: PBMCs. These receptors originate from a man aged 18 to 30 in good health and CMV-seropositive. Both conserved end residues are part of each CDR3. D genes are given only for firm matches. Clone size appears in some rows only: once, few, many, or a class for an expanded clone.

D,size,V,J,length,CDR3,DNA
TRBD2,.,TRBV27,TRBJ2-1,15,CASRGLAGEYNEQFF,TGTGCCAGCAGAGGACTAGCGGGAGAGTACAATGAGCAGTTCTTC
TRBD2,.,TRBV4-1,TRBJ2-7,15,CASSQDFGLAYEQYF,TGCGCCAGCAGCCAAGATTTTGGACTAGCCTACGAGCAGTACTTC
.,once,TRBV27,TRBJ2-3,13,CASSTGGGNTQYF,TGTGCCAGCAGTACTGGAGGTGGGAATACGCAGTATTTT
TRBD2,.,TRBV18,TRBJ2-7,17,CASSPLPPSGFSYEQYF,TGTGCCAGCTCACCACTTCCTCCTAGCGGCTTCTCCTACGAGCAGTACTTC
TRBD1,.,TRBV10-3,TRBJ1-4,18,CAISEATGTGKSGEKLFF,TGTGCCATCAGTGAGGCGACCGGGACAGGGAAAAGTGGTGAAAAACTGTTTTTT
TRBD2,.,TRBV11-3,TRBJ2-7,15,CASSHRGTKPGEQYF,TGTGCCAGCAGCCACCGGGGGACTAAGCCGGGCGAGCAGTACTTC
.,once,TRBV14,TRBJ2-1,16,CASSQVGGSSYNEQFF,TGTGCCAGCAGCCAAGTGGGAGGAAGCTCCTACAATGAGCAGTTCTTC
.,once,TRBV6-1,TRBJ1-2,11,CASGQGYGYTF,TGTGCCAGCGGGCAGGGGTATGGCTACACCTTC
.,.,TRBV25-1,TRBJ1-3,16,CASIGLGKTFGNTIYF,TGTGCCAGCATCGGGCTCGGGAAAACTTTTGGAAACACCATATATTTT
.,.,TRBV5-4,TRBJ2-3,13,CASSPPGTDTQYF,TGTGCCAGCAGCCCTCCTGGCACAGATACGCAGTATTTT
TRBD2,.,TRBV28,TRBJ2-3,18,CASSSPLLAGRDTDTQYF,TGTGCCAGCAGTTCCCCCTTACTAGCGGGAAGGGACACAGATACGCAGTATTTT
TRBD1,.,TRBV28,TRBJ1-4,15,CASSGQATTNEKLFF,TGTGCCAGCAGTGGACAGGCGACAACTAATGAAAAACTGTTTTTT
.,.,TRBV27,TRBJ2-5,16,CASSLQALAPGETQYF,TGTGCCAGCAGTTTACAGGCCCTAGCGCCGGGAGAGACCCAGTACTTC
TRBD2,.,TRBV2,TRBJ2-7,14,CASSDPREGDEQYF,TGTGCCAGCAGTGATCCGCGGGAGGGCGACGAGCAGTACTTC
TRBD2,.,TRBV4-1,TRBJ2-5,15,CASSQGWGGSETQYF,TGCGCCAGCAGCCAAGGTTGGGGGGGTTCGGAGACCCAGTACTTC
.,once,TRBV25-1,TRBJ1-1,13,CASSVGAYTEAFF,TGTGCCAGCAGTGTTGGGGCGTACACTGAAGCTTTCTTT
TRBD2,.,TRBV27,TRBJ2-5,14,CASSFSGRARTQYF,TGTGCCAGCAGTTTTAGCGGGAGGGCAAGGACCCAGTACTTC
.,.,TRBV28,TRBJ1-5,17,CASSRLTYRRRNQPQHF,TGTGCCAGCAGCAGGCTCACATATCGTCGCCGCAATCAGCCCCAGCATTTT
.,.,TRBV5-1,TRBJ2-1,15,CASSLGRTSYNEQFF,TGCGCCAGCAGCTTGGGACGGACTTCCTACAATGAGCAGTTCTTC
TRBD1,few,TRBV5-1,TRBJ1-2,13,CASSVTGDYGYTF,TGCGCCAGCAGCGTAACAGGGGACTATGGCTACACCTTC
.,.,TRBV6-6,TRBJ2-1,11,CASRADNEQFF,TGTGCCAGCAGGGCGGACAATGAGCAGTTCTTC
TRBD1,.,TRBV28,TRBJ2-7,14,CASSFVTGSYEQYF,TGTGCCAGCAGTTTTGTGACAGGGTCCTACGAGCAGTACTTC
TRBD1,.,TRBV7-8,TRBJ1-5,14,CASSPDRAGQPQHF,TGTGCCAGCAGCCCAGACAGGGCAGGGCAGCCCCAGCATTTT
TRBD2,.,TRBV29-1,TRBJ2-7,14,CSVVRLAGDQEQYF,TGCAGCGTTGTAAGGCTAGCGGGAGATCAAGAGCAGTACTTC
.,.,TRBV2,TRBJ1-4,16,CASSQSRDKTNEKLFF,TGTGCCAGCAGTCAATCCAGGGATAAAACTAATGAAAAACTGTTTTTT
.,many,TRBV28,TRBJ1-2,12,CASSSYLRGYTF,TGTGCCAGCAGTTCTTATCTTCGTGGCTACACCTTC
TRBD1,.,TRBV27,TRBJ1-4,14,CASSTLAGGEKLFF,TGTGCCAGCAGTACGTTGGCAGGGGGTGAAAAACTGTTTTTT
TRBD1,.,TRBV9,TRBJ2-1,15,CASSVDTGDYNEQFF,TGTGCCAGCAGCGTAGATACAGGGGATTACAATGAGCAGTTCTTC
.,.,TRBV4-2,TRBJ2-3,15,CASSQETSPTDTQYF,TGTGCCAGCAGCCAAGAGACTAGTCCCACAGATACGCAGTATTTT
TRBD1,few,TRBV28,TRBJ1-2,16,CASSPPPRQGNYGYTF,TGTGCCAGCAGTCCTCCCCCGAGACAGGGGAACTATGGCTACACCTTC
.,.,TRBV6-6,TRBJ2-5,15,CASNEKDSGQETQYF,TGTGCCAGCAACGAAAAGGATAGCGGCCAAGAGACCCAGTACTTC
.,.,TRBV11-2,TRBJ1-2,13,CASSLIRTDGYTF,TGTGCCAGCAGCTTAATACGGACAGACGGCTACACCTTC
TRBD2,.,TRBV5-1,TRBJ2-1,13,CASGGTTHNEQFF,TGCGCCAGCGGTGGGACTACCCACAATGAGCAGTTCTTC
.,few,TRBV2,TRBJ2-2,15,CASRSGSGYTGELFF,TGTGCCAGCAGATCAGGTAGCGGATACACCGGGGAGCTGTTTTTT
.,.,TRBV28,TRBJ1-1,17,CASSFRVLAGSNTEAFF,TGTGCCAGCAGTTTTAGGGTCCTGGCGGGAAGTAACACTGAAGCTTTCTTT
TRBD2,once,TRBV28,TRBJ2-7,14,CASSPASGGGEQYF,TGTGCCAGCAGCCCGGCGTCGGGGGGAGGCGAGCAGTACTTC
TRBD1,.,TRBV15,TRBJ2-7,14,CATNDNRGPYEQYF,TGTGCCACCAATGACAACAGGGGGCCCTACGAGCAGTACTTC
.,.,TRBV15,TRBJ2-7,15,CATSKRTNPSFEQYF,TGTGCCACCAGCAAAAGGACTAACCCCAGTTTCGAGCAGTACTTC
TRBD1,.,TRBV11-2,TRBJ2-3,16,CASRQPGQGRTDTQYF,TGTGCCAGCAGACAACCGGGACAGGGTCGCACAGATACGCAGTATTTT
TRBD1,.,TRBV4-1,TRBJ1-1,14,CASSHADRAREAFF,TGCGCCAGCAGCCATGCCGACAGGGCCCGTGAAGCTTTCTTT
.,.,TRBV7-2,TRBJ1-5,16,CASSLAGAHSNQPQHF,TGTGCCAGCAGCTTAGCAGGGGCCCATAGCAATCAGCCCCAGCATTTT
.,once,TRBV19,TRBJ2-5,12,CASSRQGETQYF,TGTGCCAGTAGTCGGCAGGGAGAGACCCAGTACTTC
TRBD2,.,TRBV29-1,TRBJ2-7,13,CSVILAGVYEQYF,TGCAGCGTAATACTAGCGGGAGTCTACGAGCAGTACTTC
.,.,TRBV15,TRBJ2-7,15,CATSRDWQVSYEQYF,TGTGCCACCAGCAGAGATTGGCAGGTTTCCTACGAGCAGTACTTC
TRBD1,.,TRBV27,TRBJ1-2,12,CASGPDRAGYTF,TGTGCCAGCGGGCCCGACAGGGCTGGCTACACCTTC
.,.,TRBV6-5,TRBJ2-5,16,CASSYSWLAWQETQYF,TGTGCCAGCAGTTACTCGTGGCTAGCATGGCAAGAGACCCAGTACTTC
TRBD2,.,TRBV7-8,TRBJ2-2,16,CASRGTSRENTGELFF,TGTGCCAGCAGAGGGACTAGCCGCGAGAACACCGGGGAGCTGTTTTTT
TRBD1,.,TRBV11-2,TRBJ1-2,16,CASSSRTGRYPYGYTF,TGTGCCAGCAGCAGCAGGACAGGCCGCTATCCCTATGGCTACACCTTC
TRBD2,.,TRBV5-1,TRBJ2-3,16,CASSLGGTSGTDTQYF,TGCGCCAGCAGCTTGGGGGGGACTAGCGGCACAGATACGCAGTATTTT
TRBD1,.,TRBV28,TRBJ1-5,18,CASSFPWTGRRSNQPQHF,TGTGCCAGCAGTTTTCCCTGGACAGGGAGAAGGAGCAATCAGCCCCAGCATTTT
TRBD1,.,TRBV5-1,TRBJ1-4,14,CASSTGQGAEKLFF,TGCGCCAGCAGCACCGGACAGGGGGCTGAAAAACTGTTTTTT